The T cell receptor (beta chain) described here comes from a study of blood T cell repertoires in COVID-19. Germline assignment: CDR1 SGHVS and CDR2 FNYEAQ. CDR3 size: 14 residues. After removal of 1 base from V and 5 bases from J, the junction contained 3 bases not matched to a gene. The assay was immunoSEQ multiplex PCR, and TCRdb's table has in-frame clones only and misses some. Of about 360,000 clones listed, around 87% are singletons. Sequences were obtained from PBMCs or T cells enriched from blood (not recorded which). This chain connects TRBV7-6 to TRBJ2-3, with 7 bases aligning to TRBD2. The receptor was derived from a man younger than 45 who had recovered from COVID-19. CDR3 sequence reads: CASSLVASGDTQYF. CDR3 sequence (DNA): TGTGCCAGCAGCTTAGTGGCTAGCGGAGATACGCAGTATTTT.